Listed below are T cell receptor beta chains from one sample, sequenced in a study of early T cells in non-severe SARS-CoV-2 infection. MiXCR, applied by TCRdb to the 5' RACE reads, yields one record per CDR3 protein. The table shows around 60,000 distinct CDR3 sequences, with 10% to 15% occurring only once. Sequenced input: whole blood. These receptors all come from an adult who was a healthcare worker with PCR-confirmed SARS-CoV-2 infection or an uninfected control (not recorded which). Both conserved end residues are part of each CDR3. Each record gives: CDR3 protein, CDR3 DNA, D gene, J gene, V gene, clone size, CDR3 length. A D gene is named only where the DNA matches it firmly. Not every row has a clone size; where given, it reads once, few, many or a size class.

CDR3 protein: CASGTTQETQYF; CDR3 DNA: TGTGCCAGCGGGACTACTCAAGAGACCCAGTACTTC; D gene: TRBD2; J gene: TRBJ2-5; V gene: TRBV2; clone size: few; CDR3 length: 12
CDR3 protein: CASSMDSSSYEQYF; CDR3 DNA: TGTGCCAGTAGTATGGACTCGAGCTCCTACGAGCAGTACTTC; D gene: .; J gene: TRBJ2-7; V gene: TRBV19; clone size: many; CDR3 length: 14
CDR3 protein: CASRKRSTGNTGELFF; CDR3 DNA: TGTGCCAGCAGAAAACGGTCGACAGGGAACACCGGGGAGCTGTTTTTT; D gene: .; J gene: TRBJ2-2; V gene: TRBV6-5; clone size: .; CDR3 length: 16
CDR3 protein: CASSPGTGVNQPQHF; CDR3 DNA: TGTGCCAGCTCACCAGGAACAGGGGTGAATCAGCCCCAGCATTTT; D gene: TRBD1; J gene: TRBJ1-5; V gene: TRBV18; clone size: .; CDR3 length: 15
CDR3 protein: CASSQLSRSGGYNSPLHF; CDR3 DNA: TGTGCCAGCAGCCAACTTAGCCGCAGCGGGGGTTATAATTCACCCCTCCACTTT; D gene: .; J gene: TRBJ1-6; V gene: TRBV3-1; clone size: many; CDR3 length: 18
CDR3 protein: CASSPTAGDSGNTIYF; CDR3 DNA: TGTGCCAGCTCACCAACGGCAGGGGATTCTGGAAACACCATATATTTT; D gene: .; J gene: TRBJ1-3; V gene: TRBV18; clone size: many; CDR3 length: 16
CDR3 protein: CASSWTGTGGTEAFF; CDR3 DNA: TGTGCCAGCAGTTGGACAGGGACGGGGGGCACTGAAGCTTTCTTT; D gene: TRBD1; J gene: TRBJ1-1; V gene: TRBV12-3/TRBV12-4; clone size: many; CDR3 length: 15
CDR3 protein: CASSIVGHKVAGERNIQYF; CDR3 DNA: TGTGCCAGTAGTATCGTGGGACATAAAGTAGCGGGAGAGAGGAACATTCAGTACTTC; D gene: TRBD2; J gene: TRBJ2-4; V gene: TRBV19; clone size: few; CDR3 length: 19
CDR3 protein: CASSSLAGGPAALQETQYF; CDR3 DNA: TGTGCCAGCAGTTCCCTAGCGGGGGGGCCGGCAGCGCTCCAAGAGACCCAGTACTTC; D gene: TRBD2; J gene: TRBJ2-5; V gene: TRBV12-3/TRBV12-4; clone size: many; CDR3 length: 19
CDR3 protein: CASSLISVGNEQYF; CDR3 DNA: TGTGCCAGCAGCTTAATTTCTGTGGGCAACGAGCAGTACTTC; D gene: .; J gene: TRBJ2-7; V gene: TRBV7-2; clone size: few; CDR3 length: 14